The entry below describes one T cell receptor (beta chain). Enrolled through a virtual design, the participants were between about 18 and 100 years of age and came from around 25 US areas. Authors' methods: Reference gene primers were amplified, and this amplification served to estimate nucleated cell counts. Produced via immunoSEQ multiplex PCR; TCRdb's table is partial and in-frame only. V and J calls and clone size are as listed in that table; D and trimming were resolved from the DNA. The table has some 250,000 clones, approximately 91% seen once. The data derive from a study of blood T cell repertoires in COVID-19. Study at large: Spain, Italy and the United States supplied samples that represented acute and convalescent COVID-19.

V lost 6 bases to trimming and J lost 7 bases; unmatched junction nucleotides: 6. The germline V gene has CDR1 SNHLY and CDR2 FYNNEI. The CDR3 totals 14 residues. This receptor was obtained from a woman in her thirties or forties with acute COVID-19. The chain combines TRBV2 with TRBJ1-6, with TRBD1 matching over 7 bases. The sequenced sample consisted of PBMCs or T cells enriched from blood (not recorded which). CDR3 DNA: TGTGCCAGCAGGGGACAGTCCCTCAATTCACCCCTCCACTTT. This gives the protein CASRGQSLNSPLHF.